This TCR beta chain was recorded in a study of blood T cells in healthy people across ages. Study as a whole: Capturing about one barcoded beta molecule per two T cells was achieved by template switching.

The use of a sample-barcoded 5' primer and a J-beta primer mix characterized a second PCR of roughly 6 to 11 cycles. Each sample yielded at least 2.5 million CDR3-containing paired-end reads. TCRdb analysed the 5' RACE reads with MiXCR anew, one entry per CDR3 protein. The sample has 550,000 to 700,000 distinct CDR3 sequences; approximately 25% are singletons. Trimming left V 1 base short and J 7 bases short, with 8 bases between. The germline gives CDR1 SEHNR, CDR2 FQNEAQ (reference sequence). This CDR3 contains 13 residues. The origin of this receptor is a woman between 70 and 85 years old in good health. The rearrangement joins TRBV7-9 to TRBJ1-5; D is unresolved. Sequences were obtained from blood. The CDR3: CASSLGVGQPQHF. CDR3 nucleotide sequence: TGTGCCAGCAGCTTAGGGGTAGGCCAGCCCCAGCATTTT.